These 24 T cell receptor beta chains share one sample of origin, sequenced in a study of molecular identifiers for immune sequencing clone quantification. TCRdb passed the PCR reads through MiXCR, listing each CDR3 protein once. The sample records more than 550,000 distinct CDR3 sequences, 25% being singletons. Sequenced sample: naive CD8+ T cells from blood, with Jurkat cell RNA spiked in. Specified subset: FACS-sorted CD8+CD4-CCR7+CD45RA+ naive T cells. The receptors shown here come from a human donor in good health. Some libraries in this study had Jurkat cell RNA spiked in.

This clonotype was seen ten or more times. This sequence joins TRBV11-2 and TRBJ2-3; TRBD1 agrees at 8 bases. The germline gives CDR1 SGHAT, CDR2 FQNNGV. With 5 bases clipped from V and 6 bases from J, the junction kept 10 bases outside the gene matches. The CDR3 sequence is 15 residues long. CDR3 in amino acids: CASSQTGELADTQYF. CDR3 nucleotide sequence: TGTGCCAGCAGCCAGACAGGGGAACTAGCCGATACGCAGTATTTT.

This clonotype has just a few counts. The genes are TRBV15 and TRBJ1-1, with 8 bases aligning to TRBD1. From germline, CDR1 is LNHNV and CDR2 YYDKDF (reference sequence). The V gene end was trimmed by 3 bases and the J gene end by 3 bases; junction bases not matched to a gene: 3. The CDR3 contains 14 residues. The CDR3 bases are TGTGCCACCAGCAGCGGACAGGGAGACACTGAAGCTTTCTTT. Residues: CATSSGQGDTEAFF. The complete variable domain, with remaining parts taken from reference TRBV15 and TRBJ1-1, reads DAMVIQNPRYQVTQFGKPVTLSCSQTLNHNVMYWYQQKSSQAPKLLFHYYDKDFNNEADTPDNFQSRRPNTSFCFLDIRSPGLGDTAMYLCATSSGQGDTEAFFGQGTRLTVV.

In its sample, this clonotype was seen a few times. The chain uses TRBV7-6 and TRBJ2-2; TRBD2 aligns across 11 bases. Trimming at V came to 4 bases and at J to 4 bases, leaving 20 bases not matched to a gene. The CDR3 runs 21 residues. CDR1 is SGHVS and CDR2 is FNYEAQ in the germline V gene. The CDR3 DNA is TGTGCCAGCAGCTCCCAAGCCTTGGGTTTTACTAGCGGGGGACCCACCGGGGAGCTGTTTTTT. Its translation: CASSSQALGFTSGGPTGELFF.

This clonotype has only a few counts. The CDR3: CACRKDEQYF. The CDR3 nucleotides are TGTGCCTGCCGGAAGGACGAGCAGTACTTC. The genes are TRBV30 and TRBJ2-7, with D uncertain. Deletions cut 6 bases from V and 5 bases from J, with 8 bases between. CDR3 size: 10 residues. Germline values: CDR1 GTSNPN, CDR2 SVGIG (reference sequence).

About this clonotype: The limits of the CDR3 on the DNA are not certain, so only TCRdb's listed CDR3 is given. V and J are TRBV30 and TRBJ1-5. The CDR3 contains 14 residues when both ends are counted. Per the germline V gene, CDR1 is GTSNPN and CDR2 is SVGIG (reference sequence). The CDR3 sequence is CAWSVGFGNQPPHF.

This clonotype was picked up a small number of times. The chain links TRBV30 to TRBJ2-7; 8 bases align to TRBD2. V lost 4 bases and J lost 6; bases outside the gene matches: 8. Germline CDR1 and CDR2: GTSNPN and SVGIG (reference sequence). CDR3 size: 13 residues. The CDR3 loop is CAWNGGVGGEQYF. The CDR3 DNA reads as TGTGCCTGGAACGGGGGGGTTGGGGGCGAGCAGTACTTC. The variable domain in full, completed from reference TRBV30 and TRBJ2-7, reads SQTIHQWPATLVQPVGSPLSLECTVEGTSNPNLYWYRQAAGRGLQLLFYSVGIGQISSEVPQNLSASRPQDRQFILSSKKLLLSDSGFYLCAWNGGVGGEQYFGPGTRLTVT.

The chain combines TRBV16 with TRBJ1-5, with unresolved D. Germline V gives CDR1 KGHSY, CDR2 FQNENV. The CDR3 spans 13 residues. Trimming removed 1 base from V and 4 bases from J, with 5 bases in between. CDR3 sequence (DNA): TGTGCCAGCAGCCAATTCAATAATCAGCCCCAGCATTTT. Its translation: CASSQFNNQPQHF.

The chain joins TRBV11-2 to TRBJ1-1; 10 bases match TRBD1. The germline CDR1 and CDR2 sequences are SGHAT and FQNNGV. The CDR3 covers 19 residues. V shed 0 bases, J shed 1 base, and the junction held 11 bases outside the gene matches. The CDR3 is CASSLDVPRTGGTNTEAFF. The CDR3 DNA reads as TGTGCCAGCAGCTTAGACGTTCCAAGGACAGGGGGAACGAACACTGAAGCTTTCTTT.

This clonotype was seen many times. The rearrangement joins TRBV20-1 to TRBJ1-1, with D possibly being TRBD1 (6 bases). Germline V CDR1 and CDR2: DFQATT, SNEGSKA (reference sequence). The CDR3 covers 14 residues. V dropped 1 base and J dropped 5 bases, with 14 bases sitting between them. The CDR3 DNA follows: TGCAGTGCTAGAGCGGGGGGGCAGGGGACTGAAGCTTTCTTT. This translates into CSARAGGQGTEAFF.

This clonotype was observed a handful of times. The chain recombines TRBV7-9 with TRBJ2-5, with D possibly matching TRBD1 (5 bases). The germline V gene encodes CDR1 SEHNR and CDR2 FQNEAQ (reference sequence). Between the trimmed V and J ends, which lost 3 bases and 3 bases, there was a span of 8 bases. The CDR3 contains 13 residues. The DNA for the CDR3 is TGTGCCAGCAGCTTGGAAGGGGAAGAGACCCAGTACTTC. As protein: CASSLEGEETQYF.

The chain links TRBV7-9 to TRBJ2-3; weak D call: TRBD2 (5 bases). Germline lookup yields CDR1 SEHNR and CDR2 FQNEAQ (reference sequence). The V and J ends lost 2 bases and 2 bases respectively, with 11 bases between them. CDR3 length: 15 residues. Written as DNA, the CDR3 is TGTGCCAGCAGCTTACGGCTAGCTATCACAGATACGCAGTATTTT. This codes for CASSLRLAITDTQYF. Combining the CDR3 with reference TRBV7-9 and TRBJ2-3 gives the whole variable domain DTGVSQNPRHKITKRGQNVTFRCDPISEHNRLYWYRQTLGQGPEFLTYFQNEAQLEKSRLLSDRFSAERPKGSFSTLEIQRTEQGDSAMYLCASSLRLAITDTQYFGPGTRLTVL.

The rearrangement joins TRBV27 to TRBJ2-7, with D maybe TRBD2 (6 bases). V was clipped by 4 bases and J by 2 bases, with 15 bases between them. Germline V gene sequence: CDR1 MNHEY, CDR2 SMNVEV (reference sequence). The CDR3 length is 15 residues. The CDR3 coding sequence is TGTGCCAGCAGTTCCCTCGGGGGATTCGCCTACGAGCAGTACTTC. It codes for CASSSLGGFAYEQYF.

About this clonotype itself: A much larger clone differs by one base, so this may be a read error. This rearrangement joins TRBV6-6 to TRBJ1-4; 10 positions agree with TRBD1. CDR3 size: 18 residues. The J segment lost 8 bases and the V segment lost 5 bases, leaving 17 bases of the junction unmatched. Germline CDR1 and CDR2: MNHNY and SVGAGI (reference sequence). The CDR3 reads CASSHTPDRGWLGEKLFF. CDR3 DNA: TGTGCCAGCAGTCACACCCCGGACAGGGGGTGGCTTGGGGAAAAACTGTTTTTT.

On this clonotype itself: This may come from a read error, since a much larger clone is one base off. This CDR3 is missing its conserved last phenylalanine or tryptophan, likely due to a read error. V gene TRBV4-3 combines with J gene TRBJ2-7; 7 bases align to TRBD2. The CDR3 covers 15 residues. In germline, CDR1 is LGHNA, CDR2 YSLEER. V lost 1 base, J lost 2 bases, and 5 bases stayed unmatched. As DNA, the CDR3 is TGCGCCAGCAGCCAAGGGGCTAGCGGTACCTACGAGCAGTACCTC. Translating gives CASSQGASGTYEQYL.

This clonotype was observed at least ten times. The chain is built from TRBV28 and TRBJ1-4, with D maybe TRBD1 (5 bases). V was trimmed by 2 bases and J by 3 bases, leaving 7 bases between them. Germline values: CDR1 MDHEN, CDR2 SYDVKM. The CDR3 runs 14 residues. The CDR3 bases are TGTGCCAGCAGTTTAGGGACTTCTAATGAAAAACTGTTTTTT. Its protein product is CASSLGTSNEKLFF.

The gene calls are TRBV20-1 and TRBJ1-1; D might be TRBD1 (6 bases). V was pared by 0 bases and J by 0 bases, with 14 bases between. CDR1 is DFQATT and CDR2 is SNEGSKA in the germline V gene (reference sequence). This CDR3 contains 16 residues. CDR3: CSARDLRDTMNTEAFF. The CDR3 DNA sequence: TGCAGTGCTAGAGATCTACGGGACACGATGAACACTGAAGCTTTCTTT.

On this clonotype: Because the CDR3 is missing its conserved closing phenylalanine or tryptophan, this is likely a read error. The chain employs TRBV7-9 and TRBJ2-1; TRBD2 agrees at 9 bases. The length of the CDR3 is 16 residues. V trimming: 2 bases; J trimming: 2 bases; junction bases outside the gene matches: 4. Germline CDR1 and CDR2: SEHNR and FQNEAQ (reference sequence). The CDR3 DNA follows: TGTGCCAGCAGCTTACGGGCGGGGGGGCCCTACAATGAGCAGTTCTCC. This sequence encodes CASSLRAGGPYNEQFS.

The J gene is TRBJ2-3, the V gene TRBV9, with a possible D match to TRBD1 (5 bases). Trimming stripped 3 bases from V and 6 bases from J, with 8 bases between. The CDR3 contains 12 residues. The V gene's germline CDR1 is SGDLS and CDR2 YYNGEE. CDR3 residues: CASSATEDTQYF. CDR3 DNA: TGTGCCAGCAGCGCGACAGAGGATACGCAGTATTTT.

This clonotype was detected only a few times. The chain couples TRBV19 to TRBJ1-5; TRBD1 aligns across 9 bases. CDR3 size: 15 residues. The J segment lost 4 bases and the V segment lost 5 bases, leaving 6 bases of the junction unmatched. Germline V CDR1 and CDR2: LNHDA, SQIVND (reference sequence). For the CDR3, the DNA is TGTGCCAGTAGTGTAGGAGACAGGGGGAATCAGCCCCAGCATTTT. Its protein product is CASSVGDRGNQPQHF.

A few counts support this clonotype. The V gene is TRBV4-2, the J gene TRBJ1-1; D unresolved. With 1 base removed from V and 0 bases from J, the gap between germline ends came to 18 bases. Germline CDR1 reads LGHNA; CDR2 reads YNFKEQ. This CDR3 has 18 residues. CDR3 in DNA: TGTGCCAGCAGCCAAGTTCCCATCCTGGTGCAGATGAACACTGAAGCTTTCTTT. Protein product: CASSQVPILVQMNTEAFF.

There are many counts of this clonotype. DNA for the CDR3: TGCGCCAGCAGCTCTCGAAGGACAGTGAACACTGAAGCTTTCTTT. This codes for CASSSRRTVNTEAFF. This chain uses TRBV4-1 with TRBJ1-1, with TRBD1 as a possible D gene (6 bases). Looked up from germline, CDR1 is MGHRA and CDR2 is YSYEKL. Deletions cut 5 bases from V and 0 bases from J, with 13 bases between. The CDR3 loop spans 15 amino acids.

This clonotype was detected many times. J is TRBJ2-3 and V is TRBV29-1; D uncertain. The CDR3 totals 12 residues. CDR1 and CDR2 (germline): SQVTM, ANQGSEA. Trimming took 8 bases from V and 6 from J, leaving 15 bases between them. The CDR3 coding sequence is TGCAGCCCTAGGACCCTTGGGGATACGCAGTATTTT. The encoded protein is CSPRTLGDTQYF.

The chain combines TRBV4-1 with TRBJ2-2; D gene uncertain. In germline, CDR1 is MGHRA, CDR2 YSYEKL. Trimming removed 3 bases from V and 1 base from J, with 6 bases in between. CDR3 size: 14 residues. The DNA for the CDR3 is TGCGCCAGCAGCCACGAAGTGAACACCGGGGAGCTGTTTTTT. Translated: CASSHEVNTGELFF.

This clonotype has only a few counts. This chain connects TRBV28 to TRBJ2-1; maybe TRBD2 (5 bases). Trimming removed 7 bases from V and 0 bases from J, with 13 bases in between. Germline V gene sequence: CDR1 MDHEN, CDR2 SYDVKM. The CDR3 spans 15 residues. The CDR3 sequence: CASTPNSASYNEQFF. The DNA for the CDR3 is TGTGCCAGCACCCCGAATAGCGCCTCCTACAATGAGCAGTTCTTC.